These 31 T cell receptor beta chains came from one sample sequenced in a study of T cell responses to AZD1222 COVID-19 vaccine. Some clones are missing from TCRdb's copy, which holds only in-frame ones; the method was immunoSEQ multiplex PCR. The sample contains 150,000 or so clones, around 89% of which appear only once. Sequencing was performed on peripheral blood, taken on day 0 of AZD1222 vaccination. The receptors originated from an adult in good health.

The table lists this clone with a count of one. The chain links TRBV6-5 to TRBJ1-1; no reliable D call. Germline values: CDR1 MNHEY, CDR2 SVGAGI. The CDR3 sequence is 13 residues long. V lost 10 bases and J 3 bases, leaving 15 bases between the germline ends. The chain's CDR3 is CATSEGVHTEAFF. The CDR3 DNA is TGTGCCACCTCCGAGGGTGTTCACACTGAAGCTTTCTTT.

This chain joins TRBV7-2 and TRBJ1-5; the D is unclear. CDR3 length: 15 amino acids. V lost 1 base and J lost 7, with 14 bases in between. Germline V gene lookup returns CDR1 SGHTA and CDR2 FQGNSA. CDR3 in amino acids: CASSLVYGVNQPQHF. CDR3 coding DNA: TGTGCCAGCAGCTTAGTTTATGGGGTCAACCAGCCCCAGCATTTT.

The rearrangement uses TRBV5-1 and TRBJ1-4; 8 bases match TRBD1. The V segment lost 4 bases and the J segment 4 bases; nucleotides outside the gene matches: 6. The CDR3 is 15 amino acids. The germline gives CDR1 SGHRS, CDR2 YFSETQ. In nucleotides, the CDR3 is TGCGCCAGCAGCCCCTCAGGGGGCCGTAATGAAAAACTGTTTTTT. It is translated as CASSPSGGRNEKLFF. Using reference TRBV5-1 and TRBJ1-4 for the parts outside the CDR3, the full variable domain is KAGVTQTPRYLIKTRGQQVTLSCSPISGHRSVSWYQQTPGQGLQFLFEYFSETQRNKGNFPGRFSGRQFSNSRSEMNVSTLELGDSALYLCASSPSGGRNEKLFFGSGTQLSVL.

The V gene is TRBV19, the J gene TRBJ2-3, with 10 bases that match TRBD2. The CDR3 runs to 14 residues. The V gene end was trimmed by 6 bases and the J gene end by 2 bases; junction bases not matched to a gene: 2. Germline V gene sequence: CDR1 LNHDA, CDR2 SQIVND (reference sequence). The CDR3 DNA reads as TGTGCCAGTAGACTAGCGGGGACCACAGATACGCAGTATTTT. Protein sequence: CASRLAGTTDTQYF.

The genes are TRBV6-2 or TRBV6-3 and TRBJ2-5; 7 bases agree with TRBD2. The V gene's germline CDR1 is MNHEY and CDR2 SVGEGT. This CDR3 comprises 16 residues. Trimming took 0 bases from V and 0 from J; bases not matched to a gene: 4. Written as DNA, the CDR3 is TGTGCCAGCAGTTACTCGTGGGGGGGATACCAAGAGACCCAGTACTTC. This sequence encodes CASSYSWGGYQETQYF.

A single count supports this clone. The chain's CDR3 is CASRLSIGGNYGYTF. The CDR3 DNA reads TGTGCCAGCAGACTCTCTATAGGGGGTAACTATGGCTACACCTTC. The V and J genes are TRBV6-5 and TRBJ1-2, with D perhaps matching TRBD1 (6 bases). CDR1 MNHEY and CDR2 SVGAGI come from the germline V gene. The CDR3 length is 15 residues. V was shortened by 6 bases and J by 1 base, with 15 bases between the two germline ends.

The chain combines TRBV15 with TRBJ2-1, with 7 bases fitting TRBD2. The CDR3 runs 13 residues. The germline V gene has CDR1 LNHNV and CDR2 YYDKDF (reference sequence). V lost 0 bases to trimming and J lost 10 bases; unmatched junction nucleotides: 3. This chain's CDR3 is CATSRELRGEQFF. CDR3 nucleotide sequence: TGTGCCACCAGCAGAGAGTTGCGGGGGGAGCAGTTCTTC.

J is TRBJ1-5 and V is TRBV6-1; D is possibly TRBD1 (5 bases). Germline loops: CDR1 MNHNS, CDR2 SASEGT. The V end was cut by 2 bases, the J end by 2 bases, with 7 bases between. CDR3 length equals 14 residues. The CDR3 sequence is CASSESGGNQPQHF. CDR3 in DNA: TGTGCCAGCAGTGAATCGGGGGGCAATCAGCCCCAGCATTTT.

The V and J genes are TRBV6-5 and TRBJ1-4, with D perhaps matching TRBD1 (6 bases). This CDR3 region has 12 residues. The V gene's germline CDR1 is MNHEY and CDR2 SVGAGI. With 6 bases removed from V and 7 bases from J, the gap between germline ends came to 9 bases. The CDR3 region is CASRRGSEKLFF. The DNA of the CDR3 is TGTGCCAGCAGGAGGGGGAGTGAAAAACTGTTTTTT.

This chain joins TRBV5-1 and TRBJ2-7; TRBD1 or TRBD2 may be the D gene (6 bases each). CDR1 and CDR2 from the germline V gene are SGHRS and YFSETQ. This CDR3 is 13 amino acids long. Trimming shortened V by 4 bases and J by 4 bases, and 12 bases separated the two germline ends. The CDR3 region is CASSGGPGYEQYF. DNA for the CDR3: TGCGCCAGCAGCGGGGGGCCGGGGTACGAGCAGTACTTC. Variable domain in full (rest from reference TRBV5-1 and TRBJ2-7): KAGVTQTPRYLIKTRGQQVTLSCSPISGHRSVSWYQQTPGQGLQFLFEYFSETQRNKGNFPGRFSGRQFSNSRSEMNVSTLELGDSALYLCASSGGPGYEQYFGPGTRLTVT.

The chain carries TRBV27 and TRBJ2-1; TRBD2 might be the D (5 bases). Germline V CDR1 and CDR2: MNHEY, SMNVEV (reference sequence). The CDR3 is 15 residues long. With 3 bases removed from V and 2 bases from J, the gap between germline ends came to 11 bases. CDR3 coding DNA: TGTGCCAGCAGTTTGGTCCTAGCCCCCTACAATGAGCAGTTCTTC. Protein: CASSLVLAPYNEQFF.

J is TRBJ1-6 and V is TRBV19, with 12 bases that match TRBD1. J gave up 5 bases and V 5 bases, and 7 bases lay outside the gene matches. CDR3 length: 17 residues. Per the germline V gene, CDR1 is LNHDA and CDR2 is SQIVND (reference sequence). CDR3 in amino acids: CASSVSGQGADNSPLHF. The DNA for the CDR3 is TGTGCCAGTAGTGTCTCGGGACAGGGGGCGGATAATTCACCCCTCCACTTT.

This chain links TRBV15 with TRBJ1-1, with 7 bases fitting TRBD1. With 1 base clipped from V and 5 bases from J, the junction kept 4 bases outside the gene matches. This CDR3 region has 14 residues. Germline assignment: CDR1 LNHNV and CDR2 YYDKDF (reference sequence). The CDR3: CATSRVGGQTEAFF. The CDR3 DNA follows: TGTGCCACCAGCAGAGTTGGGGGACAGACTGAAGCTTTCTTT.

V usage is TRBV10-2 and J usage is TRBJ1-5; TRBD1 matches at 7 bases. Per the germline V gene, CDR1 is WSHSY and CDR2 is SAAADI. This CDR3 contains 13 residues. V dropped 5 bases and J dropped 7; count of bases not matched to a gene: 5. The CDR3 bases are TGCGCCAGCAGTCTTGGACAGGCCCAGCCCCAGCATTTT. It codes for CASSLGQAQPQHF.

This clone came up once. The chain has TRBV4-1 and TRBJ1-5; the D is unclear. The CDR3 contains 14 residues. The germline CDR1 and CDR2 sequences are MGHRA and YSYEKL. V was trimmed by 0 bases and J by 7 bases, leaving 10 bases between them. The CDR3 DNA reads TGCGCCAGCAGCCAAGACGTATCCTGGCAGCCCCAGCATTTT. Protein product: CASSQDVSWQPQHF.

The V call is TRBV3-1 (or the pseudogene TRBV3-2), the J call TRBJ2-7; D is tentatively TRBD1 or TRBD2 (5 bases each). Germline V gives CDR1 LGHDT, CDR2 YNNKEL (reference sequence). Trimming cost V 0 bases and J 13 bases, with 22 bases left between them. This CDR3 is 15 amino acids long. CDR3 DNA: TGTGCCAGCAGCCAAGAGGGACCCCGCACAGGCACCCAATACTTC. It translates to CASSQEGPRTGTQYF.

In this sample, this clone turned up once. The chain recombines TRBV14 with TRBJ2-7, with 9 nucleotides matching TRBD2. V dropped 4 bases and J dropped 4; count of bases not matched to a gene: 8. This CDR3 has 15 residues. Germline V CDR1 and CDR2: SGHDN, FVKESK. The CDR3, as DNA: TGTGCCAGCAGCCCTTTGCTAGCGGGAATGTACGAGCAGTACTTC. Translating gives CASSPLLAGMYEQYF.

Comment on this clone: This same CDR3 is encoded by further DNA sequences in the sample. The rearrangement uses TRBV6-6 and TRBJ2-7; 7 bases line up with TRBD1. Germline-derived CDR1 and CDR2 are MNHNY and SVGAGI (reference sequence). CDR3 size: 14 residues. The trim removed 5 bases at V and 3 bases at J, leaving 7 bases unmatched. CDR3: CASSTSGGSYEQYF. The CDR3 DNA is TGTGCCAGCAGTACGTCAGGGGGAAGCTACGAGCAGTACTTC.

V gene TRBV9 combines with J gene TRBJ1-1; D unclear. There are 15 residues in the CDR3. The germline CDR1 and CDR2 sequences are SGDLS and YYNGEE. Trimming left V 1 base short and J 0 bases short, with 10 bases between. The CDR3, as DNA: TGTGCCAGCAGCGTATTCGAAAATATGAACACTGAAGCTTTCTTT. Encoded protein: CASSVFENMNTEAFF.

The chain links TRBV19 to TRBJ1-5, with 7 bases matching TRBD1. The trim removed 11 bases at V and 7 bases at J, leaving 11 bases unmatched. Germline CDR1 LNHDA, CDR2 SQIVND (reference sequence). The CDR3 runs to 13 residues. The CDR3 sequence: CAGGQTLGQPQHF. In DNA form, the CDR3 reads TGTGCCGGGGGACAGACCCTTGGCCAGCCCCAGCATTTT.

This rearrangement joins TRBV20-1 to TRBJ1-1, with 7 bases identical to TRBD1. The junction had 6 bases not matched to a gene; V was cut back by 3 bases and J by 5 bases. The CDR3 totals 13 residues. From germline, CDR1 is DFQATT and CDR2 SNEGSKA (reference sequence). The CDR3 reads CSASYRGGTEAFF. CDR3 coding DNA: TGCAGTGCTAGTTACAGGGGAGGAACTGAAGCTTTCTTT.

The rearrangement joins TRBV3-1 (or the pseudogene TRBV3-2) to TRBJ1-2; 8 nucleotides agree with TRBD1. The junction had 5 bases not matched to a gene; V was cut back by 5 bases and J by 9 bases. The CDR3 contains 12 residues. The germline V gene encodes CDR1 LGHDT and CDR2 YNNKEL (reference sequence). The CDR3 spells CASSNRDRSYTF. For the CDR3, the DNA is TGTGCCAGCAGCAACCGGGACAGGAGCTACACCTTC.

The V gene is TRBV4-2, the J gene TRBJ2-2, with 10 bases identical to TRBD2. The germline V gene encodes CDR1 LGHNA and CDR2 YNFKEQ. Trimming took 4 bases from V and 6 from J; bases not matched to a gene: 11. The CDR3 covers 17 residues. The DNA for the CDR3 is TGTGCCAGCAGCCCCCGGGCTAGCGGGGGTCTTTCCGGGGAGCTGTTTTTT. Amino acid sequence: CASSPRASGGLSGELFF.

The V gene is TRBV5-1, the J gene TRBJ2-3; D is undetermined. V was shortened by 0 bases and J by 0 bases, with 11 bases between the two germline ends. This CDR3 spans 16 amino acids. CDR1 and CDR2 from the germline V gene are SGHRS and YFSETQ. For the CDR3, the DNA is TGCGCCAGCAGCTTGGCGGGCGGTCACAGCACAGATACGCAGTATTTT. It is translated as CASSLAGGHSTDTQYF.

DNA for the CDR3: TGTGCCAGCAGCTTGAAGGCAGGGGTGAACTATGGCTACACCTTC. Translated: CASSLKAGVNYGYTF. This chain joins TRBV5-6 and TRBJ1-2; possibly TRBD1 for D (6 bases). This CDR3 has 15 amino acids. Between the trimmed V and J ends, which lost 1 base and 2 bases, there was a span of 12 bases. Germline CDR1 and CDR2: SGHDT and YYEEEE.

This clone came up a few times. The rearrangement links TRBV5-1 to TRBJ2-3, with 8 bases that match TRBD2. From germline, CDR1 is SGHRS and CDR2 YFSETQ. The CDR3 covers 14 residues. Trimming removed 3 bases from V and 4 bases from J; junction bases left unmatched: 4. The CDR3 protein is CASSSAGEADTQYF. CDR3 bases: TGCGCCAGCAGCTCAGCGGGGGAGGCAGATACGCAGTATTTT.

The V call is TRBV10-1, the J call TRBJ2-7, with D perhaps being TRBD1 or TRBD2 (6 bases each). The CDR3 sequence is 14 residues long. CDR1 WNHNN and CDR2 SYGVQD come from the germline V gene (reference sequence). Trimming left V 7 bases short and J 3 bases short, with 16 bases between. In nucleotides, the CDR3 is TGCGCCAGCAAGTGGGGGGCTATCATCTACGAGCAGTACTTC. This sequence encodes CASKWGAIIYEQYF.

The J gene is TRBJ1-5, the V gene TRBV24-1, with a tentative D call TRBD1 (5 bases). Germline CDR1 reads KGHDR; CDR2 reads SFDVKD. The CDR3 is made up of 13 amino acids. V lost 9 bases and J lost 5, with 13 bases in between. CDR3 amino acids: CATAGQIDQPQHF. The CDR3 coding sequence is TGTGCCACCGCAGGGCAGATTGATCAGCCCCAGCATTTT.

This chain uses TRBV2 with TRBJ1-2, with TRBD1 as a possible D gene (5 bases). The germline V gene has CDR1 SNHLY and CDR2 FYNNEI. The CDR3 is made up of 16 amino acids. V shed 3 bases and J shed 5 bases, with 19 bases lying between them. In DNA form, the CDR3 reads TGTGCCAGCAGTGATGGTTTTGGGGCACTCGGATATGGCTACACCTTC. Protein: CASSDGFGALGYGYTF.

This chain's CDR3 is CASSQGEGINSPLHF. The CDR3 region has the DNA TGCGCCAGCAGCCAAGGGGAGGGGATTAATTCACCCCTCCACTTT. The gene calls are TRBV4-3 and TRBJ1-6; the D gene is possibly TRBD1 (5 bases). The germline V gene has CDR1 LGHNA and CDR2 YSLEER. Trimming shortened V by 1 base and J by 6 bases, and 10 bases separated the two germline ends. The CDR3 is made up of 15 amino acids.

The chain recombines TRBV28 with TRBJ1-1; 8 nucleotides agree with TRBD1. This CDR3 contains 12 residues. V trimming: 5 bases; J trimming: 6 bases; junction bases outside the gene matches: 2. CDR1 is MDHEN, CDR2 SYDVKM, per germline. The chain's CDR3 is CASSLTGAEAFF. CDR3 nucleotides: TGTGCCAGCAGTCTGACAGGGGCTGAAGCTTTCTTT.